The rows below give T cell receptor beta chains drawn from one sample of a study of vaccination and CD4 T cells after COVID-19. TCRdb redid the calling of the PCR reads with MiXCR, one entry per CDR3 protein. This sample yields around 4,000 distinct CDR3 sequences, of which under 35% are seen a single time; roughly 45% belongs to the top ten. The antigens of these receptors remain unknown. Sequences were obtained from CD4+ T cells from blood, cultured in vitro. Every receptor here comes from a human donor in good health. Both conserved end residues are trimmed from each CDR3. The order of the fields is V gene, J gene, CDR3 protein.

v_gene: TRBV6-5
j_gene: TRBJ2-1
CDR3aa: ASSYSPSAYNEQF

v_gene: TRBV6-5
j_gene: TRBJ2-5
CDR3aa: ASSLRLAGGNQETQY

v_gene: TRBV27
j_gene: TRBJ2-3
CDR3aa: ASSRGTVTDTQY

v_gene: TRBV6-4
j_gene: TRBJ2-6
CDR3aa: ASSDSRAGANVLT

v_gene: TRBV11-2
j_gene: TRBJ1-2
CDR3aa: ASSAGQGVAYGYT

v_gene: TRBV20-1
j_gene: TRBJ2-2
CDR3aa: SAKTSGTGELF

v_gene: TRBV12-3/TRBV12-4
j_gene: TRBJ2-5
CDR3aa: ASRPDSIQETQY

v_gene: TRBV27
j_gene: TRBJ1-2
CDR3aa: ASKYMGNNYGYT

v_gene: TRBV7-2
j_gene: TRBJ2-5
CDR3aa: ASSLANVGETQY

v_gene: TRBV20-1
j_gene: TRBJ2-1
CDR3aa: SADPRTSGEGSYNEQF

v_gene: TRBV7-3
j_gene: TRBJ2-7
CDR3aa: ASSLMGTGMRKQY

v_gene: TRBV5-1
j_gene: TRBJ2-5
CDR3aa: ASSLAAGQETQY

v_gene: TRBV28
j_gene: TRBJ1-5
CDR3aa: ASTAGGGNQPQH

v_gene: TRBV6-2/TRBV6-3
j_gene: TRBJ2-7
CDR3aa: ASSYSHGQGH

v_gene: TRBV6-4
j_gene: TRBJ2-6
CDR3aa: ASSPGTAGANVLT

v_gene: TRBV20-1
j_gene: TRBJ2-1
CDR3aa: SARDVGTSGSGNNEQF

v_gene: TRBV7-9
j_gene: TRBJ1-6
CDR3aa: ASSFGTGQRTLH

v_gene: TRBV19
j_gene: TRBJ1-2
CDR3aa: ASSIGGGGYT

v_gene: TRBV11-1
j_gene: TRBJ2-1
CDR3aa: ASSFRGLIYNEQF

v_gene: TRBV5-1
j_gene: TRBJ2-1
CDR3aa: ASSLGGLQF

v_gene: TRBV12-3/TRBV12-4
j_gene: TRBJ1-1
CDR3aa: ASRLNRDTEAF

v_gene: TRBV10-3
j_gene: TRBJ2-6
CDR3aa: AISESGGSGANVLT

v_gene: TRBV20-1
j_gene: TRBJ2-7
CDR3aa: SAPPGQANYEQY

v_gene: TRBV20-1
j_gene: TRBJ2-2
CDR3aa: SATSGRAVGELF

v_gene: TRBV7-9
j_gene: TRBJ2-5
CDR3aa: ASMPGGKTQY

v_gene: TRBV20-1
j_gene: TRBJ2-1
CDR3aa: SARGLAGGSNEQF

v_gene: TRBV28
j_gene: TRBJ2-7
CDR3aa: ASSGKNREALGGTGSYEQY

v_gene: TRBV5-4
j_gene: TRBJ1-6
CDR3aa: ASSLDVYSPLH

v_gene: TRBV6-2/TRBV6-3
j_gene: TRBJ2-7
CDR3aa: ASSYSFGAGETYEQY

v_gene: TRBV11-3
j_gene: TRBJ1-6
CDR3aa: ASSLNTGSPLH

v_gene: TRBV11-1
j_gene: TRBJ1-6
CDR3aa: ASSFPGRYSPLH

v_gene: TRBV20-1
j_gene: TRBJ1-6
CDR3aa: SAAHNSPLH

v_gene: TRBV5-1
j_gene: TRBJ2-5
CDR3aa: ASSLTGAATGETQY

v_gene: TRBV19
j_gene: TRBJ2-7
CDR3aa: ASSALQAGSTYEQY

v_gene: TRBV6-1
j_gene: TRBJ2-3
CDR3aa: ASSVDWGGTDTQY

v_gene: TRBV6-2/TRBV6-3
j_gene: TRBJ1-1
CDR3aa: ASRDSDSSTEAF

v_gene: TRBV12-3/TRBV12-4
j_gene: TRBJ1-2
CDR3aa: ASSLGQGDGYT

v_gene: TRBV28
j_gene: TRBJ2-3
CDR3aa: ASGRQGADTQY

v_gene: TRBV20-1
j_gene: TRBJ2-7
CDR3aa: SAREAGFSTYEQY

v_gene: TRBV7-2
j_gene: TRBJ2-5
CDR3aa: ASSFKRGQETQY

v_gene: TRBV15
j_gene: TRBJ2-3
CDR3aa: ATSRKGLAGGRYTDTQY

v_gene: TRBV7-2
j_gene: TRBJ1-5
CDR3aa: ASRLGRGGHQPQH

v_gene: TRBV6-2/TRBV6-3
j_gene: TRBJ1-2
CDR3aa: ASYETGGDYGYT